This TCR beta chain was captured in a study of CD8+ T cells in alopecia areata. Study-level information: Treated patients were dosed with oral tofacitinib, taking 5 to 10 mg twice daily. Patients in the study were on tofacitinib for 6 to 18 months, then off it for 6 months.

TCR sequencing used cDNA made by reverse transcription of extracted RNA. Clones were sequenced by immunoSEQ multiplex PCR, and TCRdb holds only the in-frame ones, with some missing. The sample holds around 250,000 clones, around two thirds seen once. A note on this clone: Its antigen is currently unknown.

Findings and caveats of the study: Patients shared TCRs less clearly than mice did, possibly owing to HLA.

The CDR3 totals 14 residues. Trimming took 5 bases from V and 5 from J, leaving 16 bases between them. Germline-derived CDR1 and CDR2 are SGHTS and YDEGEE. The V gene is TRBV5-8, the J gene TRBJ1-1, with D possibly TRBD1 on 5 matching bases. This TCR derives from a human donor with alopecia areata. This specimen consisted of CD4+ T cells sorted from blood, obtained at week 0. In DNA form, the CDR3 reads TGTGCCAGCAGTCATGGGACCAGGACGACTGAAGCTTTCTTT. Residues: CASSHGTRTTEAFF.